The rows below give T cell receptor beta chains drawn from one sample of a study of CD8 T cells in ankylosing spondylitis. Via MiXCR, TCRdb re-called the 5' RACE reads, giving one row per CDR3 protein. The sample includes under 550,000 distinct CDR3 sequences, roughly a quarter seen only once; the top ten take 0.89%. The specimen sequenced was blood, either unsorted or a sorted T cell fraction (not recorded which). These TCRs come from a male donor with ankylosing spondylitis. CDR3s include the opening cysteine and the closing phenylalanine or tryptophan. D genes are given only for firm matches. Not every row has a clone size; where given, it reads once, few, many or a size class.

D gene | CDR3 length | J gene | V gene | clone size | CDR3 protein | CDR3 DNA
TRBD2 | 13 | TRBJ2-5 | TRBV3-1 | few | CASGLASQETQYF | TGTGCCAGCGGACTAGCGAGCCAAGAGACCCAGTACTTC
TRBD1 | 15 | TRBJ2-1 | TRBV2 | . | CASNPGQGAFNEQFF | TGTGCCAGCAACCCCGGACAGGGGGCTTTCAATGAGCAGTTCTTC
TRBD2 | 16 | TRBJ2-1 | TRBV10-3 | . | CAISRTSGNRYNEQFF | TGTGCCATCAGCCGGACTAGCGGGAATAGGTACAATGAGCAGTTCTTC
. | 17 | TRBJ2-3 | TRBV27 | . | CASRRDLGTSGTDTQYF | TGTGCCAGCCGACGGGATCTCGGGACCAGTGGCACAGATACGCAGTATTTT
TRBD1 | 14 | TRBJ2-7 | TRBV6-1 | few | CASRGIGGNGEQYF | TGTGCCAGCAGGGGAATAGGGGGCAATGGCGAGCAGTACTTC
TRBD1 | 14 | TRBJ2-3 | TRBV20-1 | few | CSADRDSPTDTQYF | TGCAGTGCGGACCGGGACAGCCCCACAGATACGCAGTATTTT
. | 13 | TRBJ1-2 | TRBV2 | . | CASIDRSIYGYTF | TGTGCCAGCATTGACAGATCCATCTATGGCTACACCTTC
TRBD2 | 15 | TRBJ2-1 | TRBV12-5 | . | CASGPLAGGYNEQFF | TGTGCTAGTGGTCCGCTAGCGGGAGGCTACAATGAGCAGTTCTTC
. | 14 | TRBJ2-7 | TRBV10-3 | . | CAISEVDRTYEQYF | TGTGCCATCAGTGAGGTGGACCGTACCTACGAGCAGTACTTC
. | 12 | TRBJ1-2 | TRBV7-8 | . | CASSSQGGGYTF | TGTGCCAGCAGCTCCCAGGGTGGCGGCTACACCTTC
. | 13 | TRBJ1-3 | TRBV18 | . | CASSPPSGNTIYF | TGTGCCAGCTCACCTCCGTCAGGAAACACCATATATTTT
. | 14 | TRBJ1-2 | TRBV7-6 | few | CASSPDPWNYGYTF | TGTGCCAGCAGTCCCGACCCGTGGAACTATGGCTACACCTTC
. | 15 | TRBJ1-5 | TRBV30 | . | CAWSVTGGGHQPQHF | TGTGCCTGGAGTGTAACGGGAGGGGGTCACCAGCCCCAGCATTTT
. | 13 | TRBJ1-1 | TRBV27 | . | CASSVRMNTEAFF | TGTGCCAGCAGTGTCCGGATGAACACTGAAGCTTTCTTT
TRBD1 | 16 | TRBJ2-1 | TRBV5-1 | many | CASSTLGQASYNEQFF | TGCGCCAGCAGCACACTTGGACAGGCCTCCTACAATGAGCAGTTCTTC
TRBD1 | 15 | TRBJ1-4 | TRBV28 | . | CASSSYRDRGEKLFF | TGTGCCAGCAGTTCGTACCGGGACAGGGGTGAAAAACTGTTTTTT
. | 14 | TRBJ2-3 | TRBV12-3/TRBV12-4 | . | CASLRRLSTDTQYF | TGTGCCAGCCTTAGAAGGTTGAGCACAGATACGCAGTATTTT
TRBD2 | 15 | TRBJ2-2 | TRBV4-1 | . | CASSLPGLGGGELFF | TGCGCCAGCAGCCTACCGGGACTAGGCGGCGGGGAGCTGTTTTTT
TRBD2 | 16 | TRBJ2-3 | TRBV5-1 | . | CASSLSPLAGSDTQYF | TGCGCCAGCAGCTTATCCCCACTAGCGGGATCAGATACGCAGTATTTT
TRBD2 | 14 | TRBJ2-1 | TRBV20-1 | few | CSAATWGRGGEQFF | TGCAGTGCCGCGACCTGGGGCCGCGGGGGTGAGCAGTTCTTC
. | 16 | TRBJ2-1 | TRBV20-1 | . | CSPVGEREPSYNEQFF | TGCAGCCCTGTAGGTGAACGGGAGCCCTCCTACAATGAGCAGTTCTTC
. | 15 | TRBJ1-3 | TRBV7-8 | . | CASSSTEMRGNTIYF | TGTGCCAGCAGCTCTACGGAGATGAGGGGAAACACCATATATTTT
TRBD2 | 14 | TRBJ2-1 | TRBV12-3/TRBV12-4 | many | CASSFGGDLYEQFF | TGTGCCAGCAGTTTCGGGGGGGATCTCTATGAGCAGTTCTTC
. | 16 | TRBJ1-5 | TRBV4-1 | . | CASSQETERGGQPQHF | TGCGCCAGCAGCCAAGAAACGGAGAGGGGCGGTCAGCCCCAGCATTTT
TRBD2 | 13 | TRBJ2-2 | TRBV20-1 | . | CSVKTSHTGELFF | TGCAGTGTTAAGACTAGCCACACCGGGGAGCTGTTTTTT
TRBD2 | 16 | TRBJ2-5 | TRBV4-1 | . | CASSRRLAGGVETQYF | TGCGCCAGCAGCCGAAGACTAGCGGGAGGAGTAGAGACCCAGTACTTC
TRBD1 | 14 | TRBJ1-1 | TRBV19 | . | CASTPGGGRTEAFF | TGTGCCAGTACCCCGGGAGGGGGCAGGACTGAAGCTTTCTTT
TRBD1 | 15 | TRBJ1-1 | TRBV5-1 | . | CASSLEGASYAEAFF | TGCGCCAGCAGCTTGGAGGGGGCTTCGTACGCTGAAGCTTTCTTT
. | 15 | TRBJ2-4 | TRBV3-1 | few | CASSQLGAIENIQYF | TGTGCCAGCAGCCAACTGGGGGCGATCGAAAACATTCAGTACTTC
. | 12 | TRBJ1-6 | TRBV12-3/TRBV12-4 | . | CASGLNNSPLHF | TGTGCCAGCGGCCTCAATAATTCACCCCTCCACTTT
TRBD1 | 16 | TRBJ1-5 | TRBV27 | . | CASSPLAQGAGQPQHF | TGTGCCAGCAGCCCTCTTGCCCAGGGGGCGGGTCAGCCCCAGCATTTT
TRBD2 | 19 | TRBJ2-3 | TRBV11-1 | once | CASSSNPRAGGPAENPQYF | TGTGCCAGCAGCTCCAACCCGAGAGCGGGAGGGCCCGCAGAGAATCCGCAGTATTTT
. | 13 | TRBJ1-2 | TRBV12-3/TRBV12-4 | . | CAINLDGFGGYTF | TGTGCCATCAACCTGGATGGCTTCGGTGGCTACACCTTC
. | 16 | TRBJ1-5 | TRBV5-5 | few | CASSLGADYSNQPQHF | TGTGCCAGCAGCTTGGGGGCGGATTATAGCAATCAGCCCCAGCATTTT
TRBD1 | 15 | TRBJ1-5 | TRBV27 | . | CASSPTTGFHQPQHF | TGTGCCAGCAGTCCCACGACAGGGTTTCATCAGCCCCAGCATTTT
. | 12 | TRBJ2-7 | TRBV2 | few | CASSPGRDEQYF | TGTGCCAGCAGTCCCGGGAGAGACGAGCAGTACTTC
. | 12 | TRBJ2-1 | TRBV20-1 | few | CSARGGDNEQFF | TGCAGTGCTAGAGGCGGGGACAATGAGCAGTTCTTC
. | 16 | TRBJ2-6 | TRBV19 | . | CASSSNRDTKSNVLTF | TGTGCCAGTAGCAGTAACCGGGACACCAAATCCAACGTCCTGACTTTC
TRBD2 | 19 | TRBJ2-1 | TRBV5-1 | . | CASSTLPVRLARGWDEQFF | TGCGCCAGCAGCACATTACCCGTCCGACTAGCGAGGGGGTGGGATGAGCAGTTCTTC
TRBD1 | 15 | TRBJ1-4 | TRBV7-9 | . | CASSQETGSNEKLFF | TGTGCCAGCAGCCAAGAGACAGGGTCTAATGAAAAACTGTTTTTT
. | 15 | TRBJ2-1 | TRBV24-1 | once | CATGPRASSYNEQFF | TGTGCCACCGGTCCCAGGGCCAGCTCCTACAATGAGCAGTTCTTC
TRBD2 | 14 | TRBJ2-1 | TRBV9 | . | CASSEGLASRKQFF | TGTGCCAGCAGCGAGGGACTAGCTTCTCGAAAGCAGTTCTTC
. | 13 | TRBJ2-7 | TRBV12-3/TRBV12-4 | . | CASRPNTFNEQYF | TGTGCCAGCAGACCGAACACTTTCAACGAGCAGTACTTC
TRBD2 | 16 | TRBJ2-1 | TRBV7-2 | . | CASSSAGTSGRNEQFF | TGTGCCAGCAGCTCAGCCGGGACTAGCGGGAGGAATGAGCAGTTCTTC
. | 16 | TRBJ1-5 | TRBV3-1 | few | CASSPAGQGKVWPQHF | TGTGCCAGCAGCCCAGCGGGGCAGGGGAAGGTTTGGCCCCAGCATTTT
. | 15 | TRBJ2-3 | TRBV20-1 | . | CSAATDTSSTDTQYF | TGCAGTGCTGCTACTGACACATCTAGCACAGATACGCAGTATTTT
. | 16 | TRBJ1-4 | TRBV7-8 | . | CASTSGPRPGVEKLFF | TGTGCCAGCACCTCAGGACCCCGACCAGGAGTTGAAAAACTGTTTTTT
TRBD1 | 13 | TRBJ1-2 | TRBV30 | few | CAWGGQGGDGYTF | TGTGCCTGGGGAGGACAGGGCGGTGATGGCTACACCTTC
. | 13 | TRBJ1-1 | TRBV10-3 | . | CAIRGGQNTEAFF | TGTGCCATCAGAGGAGGGCAGAACACTGAAGCTTTCTTT
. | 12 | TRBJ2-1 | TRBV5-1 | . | CASSDPENEQFF | TGCGCCAGCAGCGATCCGGAGAATGAGCAGTTCTTC
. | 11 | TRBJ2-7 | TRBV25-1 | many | CASRGGYEQYF | TGTGCCAGCAGGGGCGGGTACGAGCAGTACTTC